Listed below are T cell receptor beta chains from one sample, sequenced in a study of T-cell reconstitution after alpha-beta-depleted transplantation in children. TCRdb re-derived calls from the PCR reads in MiXCR, one entry per CDR3 protein. Of 360,000 or so distinct CDR3 sequences listed, about a fifth are singletons. This material consisted of PBMCs from the stem cell graft donor, taken from the stem cell graft. All receptors derive from a human donor who donated a stem cell graft to a child with acute myeloid leukemia. Both conserved end residues are part of each CDR3. The D gene is left open where the match is weak. Not all rows give a size; the values are once, few, many and, for expanded clones, a class.

D gene	clone size	V gene	J gene	CDR3 DNA	CDR3 protein
TRBD2	.	TRBV28	TRBJ2-7	TGTGCCAGCAACCTACTAGCGGGAGGGCCGAACGAGCAGTACTTC	CASNLLAGGPNEQYF
TRBD2	many	TRBV4-2	TRBJ2-1	TGTGCCAGCAGCCAAGATTCGGGGGGATACAATGAGCAGTTCTTC	CASSQDSGGYNEQFF
TRBD2	few	TRBV4-1	TRBJ2-7	TGCGCCAGCAGCCAAGAGGTGACTAGCCCGAACGAGCAGTACTTC	CASSQEVTSPNEQYF
TRBD1	few	TRBV12-3/TRBV12-4	TRBJ2-1	TGTGCCAGCAGTTTAGCGCGGGGACAGGGGTACAATGAGCAGTTCTTC	CASSLARGQGYNEQFF
.	few	TRBV7-9	TRBJ1-1	TGTGCCAGCAGATCGAGCGACCCTGAAGCTTTCTTT	CASRSSDPEAFF
.	.	TRBV11-3	TRBJ2-7	TGTGCCAGCAGCTTAGGGGCAGGGGAGGCTTACGAGCAGTACTTC	CASSLGAGEAYEQYF
.	.	TRBV5-1	TRBJ2-7	TGCGCCAGCAGCTTGAGAGGGGACGACTCCTACGAGCAGTACTTC	CASSLRGDDSYEQYF
.	few	TRBV13	TRBJ1-1	TGTGCCAGCAGCGAGACATACAGTCAGGCTTTGAACACTGAAGCTTTCTTT	CASSETYSQALNTEAFF
TRBD1	many	TRBV25-1	TRBJ2-3	TGTGCCAGCAGAGACAGGGGGCGAGATACGCAGTATTTT	CASRDRGRDTQYF
.	few	TRBV18	TRBJ2-1	TGTGCCAGCTCATCAAGGGGCTATGAAGCCTCCTACAATGAGCAGTTCTTC	CASSSRGYEASYNEQFF
TRBD1	.	TRBV27	TRBJ2-1	TGTGCCAGCAGCGAGACGACAGGGTTCTACAATGAGCAGTTCTTC	CASSETTGFYNEQFF
.	few	TRBV5-1	TRBJ2-7	TGCGCCAGCAGCTCCTCGCTGGACAGAGCCTACGAGCAGTACTTC	CASSSSLDRAYEQYF
.	many	TRBV29-1	TRBJ2-5	TGCAGCGTTGAAGTGAGGATGGGCCAAGAGACCCAGTACTTC	CSVEVRMGQETQYF
.	few	TRBV20-1	TRBJ2-7	TGCAGTGCTAGCGCATCCTGGCCAGCGGAAACCTACGAGCAGTACTTC	CSASASWPAETYEQYF
.	.	TRBV4-3	TRBJ2-5	TGCGCCAGCAGCCAGTCGGGGCAAGAGACCCAGTACTTC	CASSQSGQETQYF
.	few	TRBV2	TRBJ1-3	TGTGCCAGCAGATCCACCGACAGCGAAGATCGAAACACCATATATTTT	CASRSTDSEDRNTIYF
.	many	TRBV12-3/TRBV12-4	TRBJ2-3	TGTGCCAGCAATCCGGGACATAGCACAGATACGCAGTATTTT	CASNPGHSTDTQYF
TRBD2	many	TRBV7-2	TRBJ2-7	TGTGCCAGCTCACCCTCGACTAGCGGGACCTACGAGCAGTACTTC	CASSPSTSGTYEQYF
TRBD1	few	TRBV20-1	TRBJ2-7	TGCAGTGCAGGCCTGGTGGGACAGGGGGAGCAGTACTTC	CSAGLVGQGEQYF
.	few	TRBV12-3/TRBV12-4	TRBJ2-7	TGTGCCAGCAGGGAATTCGGGAGCTCCTACGAGCAGTACTTC	CASREFGSSYEQYF
TRBD1	.	TRBV5-1	TRBJ1-1	TGCGCCAGCAGCTGGGGACAGGGTGAAGCTTTCTTT	CASSWGQGEAFF
.	many	TRBV5-6	TRBJ2-7	TGTGCCAGCAGCTTGGGGGGGGACACTACCTACGAGCAGTACTTC	CASSLGGDTTYEQYF
TRBD2	few	TRBV20-1	TRBJ2-1	TGCAGTGCTACCTTCGGACTAGCGGATGAGCAGTTCTTC	CSATFGLADEQFF
TRBD1	few	TRBV4-1	TRBJ2-1	TGCGCCAGCAGCCTCAGGGGGACCTACTACAATGAGCAGTTCTTC	CASSLRGTYYNEQFF
.	.	TRBV5-1	TRBJ1-6	TGCGCCAGCAGCTTGGACAGGACCCGGGATAATTCACCCCTCCACTTT	CASSLDRTRDNSPLHF
.	.	TRBV4-3	TRBJ2-2	TGCGCCAGCAGCCGTGGGAAGGCCGGGGAGCTGTTTTTT	CASSRGKAGELFF
.	.	TRBV7-8	TRBJ2-3	TGTGCCAGCAGCTCTGGGAGGACTAGGGGGGCAGATACGCAGTATTTT	CASSSGRTRGADTQYF
TRBD2	.	TRBV7-3	TRBJ2-1	TGTGCCAGCAGCTCCCCGGGCGGGAGCCACCGCTGGGGGAATGAGCAGTTCTTC	CASSSPGGSHRWGNEQFF
TRBD1	.	TRBV20-1	TRBJ1-1	TGCAGTGCTATGACAGGGATCATGAACACTGAAGCTTTCTTT	CSAMTGIMNTEAFF
TRBD2	.	TRBV28	TRBJ2-1	TGTGCCAGCAGTACGGGACTAGCGGGAGGGTACAATGAGCAGTTCTTC	CASSTGLAGGYNEQFF
.	few	TRBV29-1	TRBJ2-7	TGCAGCGTTGGAGGGGAGAGCTCCTACGAGCAGTACTTC	CSVGGESSYEQYF
.	few	TRBV24-1	TRBJ2-1	TGTGCCACCGGCCGGGACTCCTTGGGCAATGAGCAGTTCTTC	CATGRDSLGNEQFF
TRBD2	few	TRBV7-8	TRBJ2-5	TGTGCCAGCTCGGGGGAGGGCCTAGCTGGGGAGACCCAGTACTTC	CASSGEGLAGETQYF
.	few	TRBV6-7	TRBJ2-1	TGTGCCAGCAGTGCTAGGGGGAGACCCCTTCCGGATGAGCAGTTCTTC	CASSARGRPLPDEQFF
TRBD2	few	TRBV12-3/TRBV12-4	TRBJ2-3	TGTGCCAGCAGTGAGAGCGGGACTAGCGGGAGCCCAGATACGCAGTATTTT	CASSESGTSGSPDTQYF
.	.	TRBV29-1	TRBJ2-7	TGCAGCGTTACCCCGGGACTCTCCTCCTACGAGCAGTACTTC	CSVTPGLSSYEQYF
TRBD1	.	TRBV25-1	TRBJ2-6	TGTGCCATCCAAGGAAGGGGGCCTGGGGCCAACGTCCTGACTTTC	CAIQGRGPGANVLTF
.	many	TRBV20-1	TRBJ2-7	TGCAGTGCTAGCGTTCCAGCTCTCCAGGGCGAGCAGTACTTC	CSASVPALQGEQYF
TRBD1	.	TRBV12-3/TRBV12-4	TRBJ2-1	TGTGCCAGCAGTATGGGACAGAACAATGAGCAGTTCTTC	CASSMGQNNEQFF
.	.	TRBV12-3/TRBV12-4	TRBJ2-5	TGTGCCAGCAGTTTATCCGGGCAGAAGACCCAGTACTTC	CASSLSGQKTQYF
.	many	TRBV29-1	TRBJ2-3	TGCAGCTTCAGGGCGAGCACAGATACGCAGTATTTT	CSFRASTDTQYF
.	few	TRBV25-1	TRBJ2-1	TGTGCCAGCAGTGATCGACTGCCCTACAATGAGCAGTTCTTC	CASSDRLPYNEQFF
TRBD2	.	TRBV3-1	TRBJ2-5	TGTGCCAGCAGCCAACGGGAGGTAACGACCCAGTACTTC	CASSQREVTTQYF
.	.	TRBV27	TRBJ2-1	TGTGCCAGCAGTCCCCTTGAGGGGCTAGTTTTCGATGAGCAGTTCTTC	CASSPLEGLVFDEQFF
TRBD2	.	TRBV28	TRBJ2-5	TGTGCCAGCAGTCCCCGGACTAGCGGGAGTTGGGAGACCCAGTACTTC	CASSPRTSGSWETQYF
TRBD2	.	TRBV7-2	TRBJ2-5	TGTGCCAGCAGCTTAGCGGTAGCGGGAGAAGGTTTGGAGACCCAGTACTTC	CASSLAVAGEGLETQYF
.	.	TRBV4-1	TRBJ2-1	TGCGCCAGCAGCCAAGGGGGCGTTTGGATCTTC	CASSQGGVWIF
TRBD2	few	TRBV12-3/TRBV12-4	TRBJ2-1	TGTGCCAGCATTCCCGGGAGGGGGGTCTACAATGAGCAGTTCTTC	CASIPGRGVYNEQFF
.	.	TRBV20-1	TRBJ2-7	TGCAGTCCCAAAAGTGGTTTCTACGAGCAGTACTTC	CSPKSGFYEQYF